This T cell receptor beta chain was identified during a study of blood T cell repertoires in COVID-19. TCRdb's table, derived via immunoSEQ multiplex PCR, lists solely in-frame clones and lacks some. The data contain about 200,000 clones, roughly nine tenths of them singletons. The V gene end was trimmed by 0 bases and the J gene end by 5 bases; junction bases not matched to a gene: 4. The CDR3 is made up of 14 amino acids. In germline, CDR1 is SGHNT, CDR2 YYREEE (reference sequence). The specimen sequenced was PBMCs or T cells enriched from blood (not recorded which). This sequence originates from a woman under 40 with acute COVID-19. The chain carries TRBV5-4 and TRBJ1-2; 7 bases match TRBD1. The CDR3 sequence: CASSLGQGLYGYTF. The CDR3 region has the DNA TGTGCCAGCAGCTTGGGACAGGGTTTGTATGGCTACACCTTC. Supplemented by reference TRBV5-4 and TRBJ1-2, the full variable domain reads ETGVTQSPTHLIKTRGQQVTLRCSSQSGHNTVSWYQQALGQGPQFIFQYYREEENGRGNFPPRFSGLQFPNYSSELNVNALELDDSALYLCASSLGQGLYGYTFGSGTRLTVV.